This TCR beta chain came from a study of blood T cells in healthy people across ages. Combining a sample-barcoded 5' primer with a J-beta primer mix, a second PCR ran for roughly 6 to 12 cycles. TCRdb re-analysed the 5' RACE reads in MiXCR, keeping a single row per CDR3 protein. The sample holds about a million distinct CDR3 sequences, roughly 51% seen once. Concerning this clonotype: The antigen remains unidentified.

Regarding the study as a whole: Higher diversity and more naive CD4+ cells were features of long-lived donors, compared to aged donors.

CDR1 is SQVTM, CDR2 ANQGSEA, per germline. The CDR3 consists of 14 residues. A minimum of 7 million PBMCs was isolated per sample. This receptor was identified in a woman aged 60-70 years in good health. V is TRBV29-1 and J is TRBJ2-4, with D possibly called TRBD1 or TRBD2 (5 bases each). Near its end, the DNA agrees better with TRBJ2-5, so the J call may be wrong. Sequenced: blood. The CDR3 spells CSVETPGRRETQYF. The CDR3 nucleotides read TGCAGCGTTGAGACACCGGGACGGAGGGAGACCCAGTACTTC.